This TCR beta chain was sequenced during a study of blood T cell repertoires in COVID-19. The overall study: The study drew acute and convalescent COVID-19 samples from the United States, Italy and Spain.

The table came from immunoSEQ multiplex PCR; TCRdb's copy has only in-frame clones and leaves some out. The repertoire includes 310,000 or so clones, 87% of them detected once, and more than 8.5% sits in the top ten. There are 16 residues in the CDR3. V was trimmed by 11 bases and J by 2 bases, leaving 22 bases between them. Germline V gene lookup returns CDR1 MDHEN and CDR2 SYDVKM. The cohort comprised adults aged about 18 to 100 years residing in approximately 25 US areas. This receptor was obtained from a woman aged 18-30 years who had recovered from COVID-19. The V call is TRBV28, the J call TRBJ2-1, with a weak D call TRBD2 (7 bases). Sample: PBMCs or T cells enriched from blood (not recorded which). CDR3 sequence reads: CASRGGGGSTYNEQFF. Here the CDR3 DNA reads TGTGCCTCCAGAGGGGGGGGCGGATCAACCTACAATGAGCAGTTCTTC.